The 16 T cell receptor beta chains reported below all come from one sample, sequenced in a study of T cell repertoires in aging, cancer and after chemotherapy. Multiplex touch-down PCR with TRB-A/B primers amplified rearranged V-D-J TRB sequences. TCRdb redid the calling of the multiplex PCR reads with MiXCR, one entry per CDR3 protein. The table records under 15,000 distinct CDR3 sequences, 25% of them present only once. TCR beta rearrangements were amplified from peripheral blood genomic DNA. Material: blood. The origin of the receptors is a human donor in good health.

There are a few counts of this clonotype. The chain couples TRBV20-1 to TRBJ1-1; D is unclear. V lost 6 bases and J 6 bases, leaving 11 bases between the germline ends. The CDR3 sequence is 11 residues long. Germline loops: CDR1 DFQATT, CDR2 SNEGSKA (reference sequence). The chain's CDR3 is CSARDFPEAFF. Here the CDR3 DNA reads TGCAGTGCACGAGACTTCCCTGAAGCTTTCTTT.

This rearrangement joins TRBV11-1 to TRBJ2-7; D call uncertain. The CDR3 runs to 14 residues. Germline assignment: CDR1 SGHAT and CDR2 FQDESV (reference sequence). V gave up 5 bases and J gave up 7 bases, with 18 bases separating them. Written as DNA, the CDR3 is TGTGCCAGCAGCACAAATGTGGGCTCCCTGGAGCAGTACTTC. It is translated as CASSTNVGSLEQYF. Drawing the rest from reference TRBV11-1 and TRBJ2-7, the complete variable domain is EAEVAQSPRYKITEKSQAVAFWCDPISGHATLYWYRQILGQGPELLVQFQDESVVDDSQLPKDRFSAERLKGVDSTLKIQPAELGDSAMYLCASSTNVGSLEQYFGPGTRLTVT.

J is TRBJ2-7 and V is TRBV13, with 9 bases aligning to TRBD1. This CDR3 has 14 amino acids. V dropped 3 bases and J dropped 3; count of bases not matched to a gene: 3. The germline V gene has CDR1 PRHDT and CDR2 FYEKMQ (reference sequence). The CDR3 is CASSLWDRDYEQYF. As DNA, the CDR3 is TGTGCCAGCAGCTTGTGGGACAGGGACTACGAGCAGTACTTC.

This clonotype is categorized as medium-sized. The chain combines TRBV20-1 with TRBJ1-2, with D perhaps TRBD1 (6 bases). CDR1 DFQATT and CDR2 SNEGSKA come from the germline V gene (reference sequence). The CDR3 totals 16 residues. V was clipped by 0 bases and J by 8 bases, with 22 bases between them. The CDR3 loop reads CSARELRRDTEIGYTF. CDR3 nucleotides: TGCAGTGCTAGAGAACTACGCCGGGACACGGAGATCGGCTACACCTTC.

This chain uses TRBV10-3 with TRBJ2-7; weak D call: TRBD1 (6 bases). Germline V gene lookup returns CDR1 ENHRY and CDR2 SYGVKD. The germline V and J ends were trimmed by 0 bases and 5 bases, with 11 bases remaining between them. The CDR3 is 14 amino acids. CDR3 protein: CAISESTGLDEQYF. For the CDR3, the DNA is TGTGCCATCAGTGAGTCAACAGGGTTGGACGAGCAGTACTTC.

CDR3 sequence reads: CSASLAGGSTDTQYF. In nucleotides, the CDR3 is TGCAGTGCTTCCCTAGCGGGGGGGTCCACAGATACGCAGTATTTT. This chain links TRBV20-1 with TRBJ2-3; TRBD2 agrees at 12 bases. The V and J ends lost 5 bases and 2 bases, in that order; junction bases with no gene match: 5. This CDR3 is 15 amino acids long. Germline lookup yields CDR1 DFQATT and CDR2 SNEGSKA (reference sequence).

This clonotype has ten or more counts. The chain joins TRBV30 to TRBJ1-2; weak D call: TRBD1 (6 bases). Per the germline V gene, CDR1 is GTSNPN and CDR2 is SVGIG (reference sequence). V shed 4 bases and J shed 11 bases, with 17 bases lying between them. The length of the CDR3 is 12 residues. CDR3 sequence (DNA): TGTGCCTGGAATGGACAGTCGAGTGGGTACACCTTC. This translates into CAWNGQSSGYTF. Filled out from reference TRBV30 and TRBJ1-2, the complete variable domain reads SQTIHQWPATLVQPVGSPLSLECTVEGTSNPNLYWYRQAAGRGLQLLFYSVGIGQISSEVPQNLSASRPQDRQFILSSKKLLLSDSGFYLCAWNGQSSGYTFGSGTRLTVV.

This rearrangement joins TRBV7-2 to TRBJ2-3, with 9 bases identical to TRBD2. Trimming removed 5 bases from V and 2 bases from J; junction bases left unmatched: 5. CDR3 length equals 15 residues. In germline, CDR1 is SGHTA, CDR2 FQGNSA. The CDR3 reads CASSPTSGPTDTQYF. CDR3 DNA sequence: TGTGCCAGCAGCCCAACTAGCGGGCCCACAGATACGCAGTATTTT.

This clonotype turned up a few times. The gene calls are TRBV7-3 and TRBJ2-5, with a weak D call TRBD1 (5 bases). Germline V gene data show CDR1 as SGHTA and CDR2 as FQGTGA. The CDR3 is 13 amino acids. V shed 5 bases and J shed 2 bases, with 9 bases lying between them. CDR3 in DNA: TGTGCCAGCAGCCAGGGAAATCAAGAGACCCAGTACTTC. It translates to CASSQGNQETQYF.

This clonotype turned up a few times. The chain couples TRBV27 to TRBJ1-4, with a possible D match to TRBD1 (5 bases). This CDR3 is built from 14 residues. Trimming pared 8 bases from V and 3 bases from J, leaving 13 bases between. CDR1 and CDR2 (germline): MNHEY, SMNVEV (reference sequence). The CDR3 sequence is CASRGTGPNEKLFF. CDR3 bases: TGTGCCAGCCGAGGGACGGGACCTAATGAAAAACTGTTTTTT. Looking up the rest from reference TRBV27 and TRBJ1-4 gives the full variable domain: EAQVTQNPRYLITVTGKKLTVTCSQNMNHEYMSWYRQDPGLGLRQIYYSMNVEVTDKGDVPEGYKVSRKEKRNFPLILESPSPNQTSLYFCASRGTGPNEKLFFGSGTQLSVL.

This clonotype was recorded many times. This chain links TRBV19 with TRBJ2-7, with a tentative D call TRBD2 (5 bases). This CDR3 spans 12 amino acids. Germline values: CDR1 LNHDA, CDR2 SQIVND (reference sequence). V shed 4 bases and J shed 5 bases, with 9 bases lying between them. CDR3 sequence: CASSTPGDEQYF. For the CDR3, the DNA is TGTGCCAGTAGTACCCCCGGGGACGAGCAGTACTTC.

Note on this clonotype: One junction end does not reproduce the germline sequence, and a read error may be involved. This chain links TRBV5-5 with TRBJ1-1; D unclear. The CDR3 spans 14 residues. CDR1 and CDR2 from the germline V gene are SGHKS and YYEKEE (reference sequence). The CDR3 reads CASSLVRGNTEAFF. CDR3 DNA: TGCGCCAGCAGCTTGGTGCGAGGGAACACTGAAGCTTTCTTT.

The V and J genes are TRBV29-1 and TRBJ1-5; 7 bases match TRBD1. The J segment lost 0 bases and the V segment lost 5 bases, leaving 10 bases of the junction unmatched. This CDR3 is 16 amino acids long. The V gene's germline CDR1 is SQVTM and CDR2 ANQGSEA. As DNA, the CDR3 is TGCAGCGTTCTTAACCTGACAGGGAGTAGCAATCAGCCCCAGCATTTT. Its protein is CSVLNLTGSSNQPQHF.

The chain is built from TRBV20-1 and TRBJ2-5; 8 bases align to TRBD1. Trimming took 8 bases from V and 2 from J; bases not matched to a gene: 4. The CDR3 extends over 12 amino acids. Germline CDR1 reads DFQATT; CDR2 reads SNEGSKA (reference sequence). CDR3 amino acids: CSSNRGQETQYF. In DNA, the CDR3 is TGCAGTTCGAACAGGGGGCAAGAGACCCAGTACTTC.

In its sample, this clonotype was seen a few times. The chain combines TRBV6-5 with TRBJ2-5; D gene uncertain. Germline CDR1 MNHEY, CDR2 SVGAGI. Deletions cut 0 bases from V and 3 bases from J, with 11 bases between. The CDR3 totals 15 residues. The CDR3 is CASSYSSGRKETQYF. In nucleotides, the CDR3 is TGTGCCAGCAGTTACTCGAGTGGTAGAAAAGAGACCCAGTACTTC.

At least ten counts were recorded for this clonotype. The rearrangement uses TRBV12-3 or TRBV12-4 and TRBJ1-5, with 8 nucleotides matching TRBD1. J was trimmed by 7 bases and V by 5 bases; bases with no gene match: 13. The CDR3 length is 16 residues. This CDR3 reads CASSPEGQVGGQPQHF. The DNA for the CDR3 is TGTGCCAGCAGTCCCGAGGGACAGGTCGGCGGACAGCCCCAGCATTTT.